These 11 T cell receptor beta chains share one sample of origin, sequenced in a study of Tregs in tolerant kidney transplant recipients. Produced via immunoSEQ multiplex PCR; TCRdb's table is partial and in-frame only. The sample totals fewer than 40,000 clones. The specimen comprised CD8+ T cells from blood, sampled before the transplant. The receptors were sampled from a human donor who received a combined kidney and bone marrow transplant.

Incomplete CDR3 DNA: TGTGCCAGTCAGGACACTACCTATAATGAAAAA. It specifies CASQDTTYNEK. The entire CDR3 protein reads CASQDTTYNEKLFF. This rearrangement joins TRBV28 to TRBJ1-4; tentatively, D is TRBD1 (5 bases). The read finishes 3 residues shy of the CDR3 end, and the germline J gene is used to complete it. In germline, CDR1 is MDHEN, CDR2 SYDVKM. V lost 9 bases to trimming and J lost 4 bases, with 15 bases between them. CDR3 length: 14 amino acids. The entire variable domain, with the rest obtained from reference TRBV28 and TRBJ1-4, is as follows: DVKVTQSSRYLVKRTGEKVFLECVQDMDHENMFWYRQDPGLGLRLIYFSYDVKMKEKGDIPEGYSVSREKKERFSLILESASTNQTSMYLCASQDTTYNEKLFFGSGTQLSVL.

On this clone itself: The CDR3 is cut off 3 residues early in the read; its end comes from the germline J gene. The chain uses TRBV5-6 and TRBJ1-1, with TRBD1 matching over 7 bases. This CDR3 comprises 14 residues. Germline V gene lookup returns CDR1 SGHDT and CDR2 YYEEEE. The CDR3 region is CASSLTVQGEEAFF. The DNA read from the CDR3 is TGTGCCAGCAGCTTGACTGTGCAGGGGGAGGAA.

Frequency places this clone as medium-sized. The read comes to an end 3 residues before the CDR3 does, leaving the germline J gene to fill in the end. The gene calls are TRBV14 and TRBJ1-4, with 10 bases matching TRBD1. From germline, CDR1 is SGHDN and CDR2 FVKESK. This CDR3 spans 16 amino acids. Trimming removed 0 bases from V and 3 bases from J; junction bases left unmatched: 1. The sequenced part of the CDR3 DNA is TGTGCCAGCAGCCAAGATGGGACAGGGGCTAATGAAAAA. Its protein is CASSQDGTGANEK. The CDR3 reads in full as CASSQDGTGANEKLFF.

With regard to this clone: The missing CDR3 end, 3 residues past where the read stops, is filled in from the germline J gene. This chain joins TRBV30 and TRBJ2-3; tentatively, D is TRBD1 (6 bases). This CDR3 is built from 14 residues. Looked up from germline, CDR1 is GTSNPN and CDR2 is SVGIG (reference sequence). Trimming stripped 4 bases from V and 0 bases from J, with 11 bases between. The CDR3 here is CAWTWTASTDTQYF. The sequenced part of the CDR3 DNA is TGTGCCTGGACATGGACAGCAAGCACAGATACG. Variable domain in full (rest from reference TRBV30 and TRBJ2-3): SQTIHQWPATLVQPVGSPLSLECTVEGTSNPNLYWYRQAAGRGLQLLFYSVGIGQISSEVPQNLSASRPQDRQFILSSKKLLLSDSGFYLCAWTWTASTDTQYFGPGTRLTVL.

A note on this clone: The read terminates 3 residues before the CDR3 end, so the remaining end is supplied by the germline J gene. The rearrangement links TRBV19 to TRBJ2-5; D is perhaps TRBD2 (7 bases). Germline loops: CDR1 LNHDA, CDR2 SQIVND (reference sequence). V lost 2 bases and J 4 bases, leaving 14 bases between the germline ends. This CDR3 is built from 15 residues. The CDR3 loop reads CASSIRGAIGETQYF. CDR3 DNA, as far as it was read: TGTGCCAGTAGTATACGGGGGGCAATCGGAGAGACC.

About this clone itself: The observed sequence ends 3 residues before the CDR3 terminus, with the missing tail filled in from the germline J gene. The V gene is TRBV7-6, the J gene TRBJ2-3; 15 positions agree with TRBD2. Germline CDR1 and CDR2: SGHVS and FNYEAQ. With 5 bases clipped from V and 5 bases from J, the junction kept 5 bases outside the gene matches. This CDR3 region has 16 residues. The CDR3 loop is CASSAGLAGGEDTQYF. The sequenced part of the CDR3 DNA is TGTGCCAGCAGCGCGGGACTAGCGGGAGGTGAAGATACG.

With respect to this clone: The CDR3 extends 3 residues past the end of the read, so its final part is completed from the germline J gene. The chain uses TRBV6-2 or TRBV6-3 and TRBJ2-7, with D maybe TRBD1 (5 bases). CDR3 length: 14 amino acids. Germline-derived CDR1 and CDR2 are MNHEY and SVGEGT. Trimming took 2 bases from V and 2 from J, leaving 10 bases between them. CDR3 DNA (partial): TGTGCCAGCAGTTACGAGGTAGGGGCCTACGAG. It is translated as CASSYEVGAYE. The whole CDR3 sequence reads CASSYEVGAYEQYF.

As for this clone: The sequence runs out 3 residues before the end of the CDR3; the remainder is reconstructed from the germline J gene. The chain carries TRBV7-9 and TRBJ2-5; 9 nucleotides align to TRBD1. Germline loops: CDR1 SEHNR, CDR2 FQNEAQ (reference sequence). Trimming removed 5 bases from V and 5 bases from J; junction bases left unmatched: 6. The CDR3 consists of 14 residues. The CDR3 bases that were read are TGTGCCAGCAGCAAACAGGGGGCGCGCGAGACC. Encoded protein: CASSKQGARET. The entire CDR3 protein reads CASSKQGARETQYF.

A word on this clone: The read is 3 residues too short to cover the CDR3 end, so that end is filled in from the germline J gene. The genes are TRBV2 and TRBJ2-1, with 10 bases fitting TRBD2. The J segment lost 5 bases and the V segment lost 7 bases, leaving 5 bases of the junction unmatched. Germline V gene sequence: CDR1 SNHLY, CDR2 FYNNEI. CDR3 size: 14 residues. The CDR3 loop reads CASKLAGTDNEQFF. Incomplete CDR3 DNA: TGTGCCAGCAAACTAGCGGGGACTGACAATGAG.

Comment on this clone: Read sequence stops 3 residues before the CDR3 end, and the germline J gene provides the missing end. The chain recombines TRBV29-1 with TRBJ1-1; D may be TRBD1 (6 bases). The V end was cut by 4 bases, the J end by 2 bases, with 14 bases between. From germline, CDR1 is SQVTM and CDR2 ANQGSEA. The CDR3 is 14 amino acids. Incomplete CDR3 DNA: TGCAGCGTTGGTTTCGGGGGGACAAACACTGAA. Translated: CSVGFGGTNTE. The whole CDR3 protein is CSVGFGGTNTEAFF.

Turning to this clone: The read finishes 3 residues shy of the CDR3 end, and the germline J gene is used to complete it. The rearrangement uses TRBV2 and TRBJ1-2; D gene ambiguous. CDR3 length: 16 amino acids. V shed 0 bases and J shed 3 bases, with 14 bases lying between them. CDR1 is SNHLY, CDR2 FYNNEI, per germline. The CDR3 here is CASSEALSRRDYGYTF. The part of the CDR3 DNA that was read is TGTGCCAGCAGTGAAGCGCTGTCCAGGAGGGACTATGGC.